This TCR beta chain was recorded in a study of monozygotic twins with cystic fibrosis. Overall study results and limits: In this small cohort, shared CDR3 numbers showed no association with age, concordance or disease severity. Low clonality (median approximately 0.0095) suggested a mostly naive repertoire. Monozygotic CF twin pairs shared significantly more nucleotide-identical clonotypes than unrelated CF individuals did. In 13 of 16 pairs, V gene usage was closest to the co-twin's.

TCRdb's copy holds only in-frame clones and misses some; the assay was immunoSEQ multiplex PCR. The sample includes about 25,000 clones, about nine tenths seen only once; the top ten take around 0.56%. In the case of this clone: The target antigen is unknown.

Source material: blood. This clonotype was sampled from a girl aged 2-9 years with cystic fibrosis.

CDR3 coding DNA: TGTGCCAGCTCCCCAGGGTCACTAGTTTCCTACGAGCAGTACTTC. It yields the protein CASSPGSLVSYEQYF. V gene TRBV18 combines with J gene TRBJ2-7, with D tentatively TRBD1 or TRBD2 (5 bases each). The CDR3 is 15 residues long. Germline loops: CDR1 KGHSH, CDR2 LQKENI. V was clipped by 6 bases and J by 1 base, with 16 bases between them.